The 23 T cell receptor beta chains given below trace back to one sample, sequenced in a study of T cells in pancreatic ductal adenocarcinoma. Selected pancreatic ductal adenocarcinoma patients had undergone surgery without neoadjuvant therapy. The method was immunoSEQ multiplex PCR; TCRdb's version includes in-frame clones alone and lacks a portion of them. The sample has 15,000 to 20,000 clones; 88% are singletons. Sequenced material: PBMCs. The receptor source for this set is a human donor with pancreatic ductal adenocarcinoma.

The CDR3 DNA sequence: TGTGCCAGCAGCTTAGATCACCCTACCTACGAGCAGTACTTC. This translates into CASSLDHPTYEQYF. V is TRBV11-3 and J is TRBJ2-7, with no clear D. Trimming removed 0 bases at V and 2 bases at J, with 8 bases between. This CDR3 region has 14 residues. Germline lookup yields CDR1 SGHNT and CDR2 YENEEA. Full variable domain (missing parts from reference TRBV11-3 and TRBJ2-7): EAGVVQSPRYKIIEKKQPVAFWCNPISGHNTLYWYLQNLGQGPELLIRYENEEAVDDSQLPKDRFSAERLKGVDSTLKIQPAELGDSAVYLCASSLDHPTYEQYFGPGTRLTVT.

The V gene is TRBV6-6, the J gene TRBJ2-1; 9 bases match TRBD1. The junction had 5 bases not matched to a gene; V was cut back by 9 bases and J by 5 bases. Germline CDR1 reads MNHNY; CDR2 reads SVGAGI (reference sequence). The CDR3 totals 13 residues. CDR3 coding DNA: TGTGCCAGTTGGACAGGGGCTCACAATGAGCAGTTCTTC. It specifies CASWTGAHNEQFF.

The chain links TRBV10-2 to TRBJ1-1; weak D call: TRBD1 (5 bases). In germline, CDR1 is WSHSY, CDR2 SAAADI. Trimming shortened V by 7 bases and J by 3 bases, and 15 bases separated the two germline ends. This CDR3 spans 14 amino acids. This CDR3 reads CASKSGQGDTEAFF. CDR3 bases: TGCGCCAGCAAATCAGGGCAGGGCGACACTGAAGCTTTCTTT.

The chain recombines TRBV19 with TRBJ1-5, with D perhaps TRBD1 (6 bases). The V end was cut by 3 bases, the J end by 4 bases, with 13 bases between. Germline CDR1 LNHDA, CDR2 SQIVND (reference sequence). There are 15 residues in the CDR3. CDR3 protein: CASSIGQPENQPQHF. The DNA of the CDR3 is TGTGCCAGTAGTATCGGACAGCCGGAAAATCAGCCCCAGCATTTT.

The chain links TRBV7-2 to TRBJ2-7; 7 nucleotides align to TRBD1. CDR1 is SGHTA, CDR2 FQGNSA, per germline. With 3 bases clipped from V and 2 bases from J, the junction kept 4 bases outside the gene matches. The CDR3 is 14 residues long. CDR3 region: CASSLTTGTYEQYF. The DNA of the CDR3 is TGTGCCAGCAGCTTGACGACAGGGACCTACGAGCAGTACTTC. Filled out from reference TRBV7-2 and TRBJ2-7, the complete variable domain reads GAGVSQSPSNKVTEKGKDVELRCDPISGHTALYWYRQSLGQGLEFLIYFQGNSAPDKSGLPSDRFSAERTGGSVSTLTIQRTQQEDSAVYLCASSLTTGTYEQYFGPGTRLTVT.

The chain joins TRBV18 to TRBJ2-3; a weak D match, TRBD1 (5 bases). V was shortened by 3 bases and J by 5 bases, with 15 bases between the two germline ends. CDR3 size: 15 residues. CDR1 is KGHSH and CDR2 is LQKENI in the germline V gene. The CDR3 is CASSPTSDTIDTQYF. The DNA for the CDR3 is TGTGCCAGCTCACCCACCTCGGACACCATAGATACGCAGTATTTT.

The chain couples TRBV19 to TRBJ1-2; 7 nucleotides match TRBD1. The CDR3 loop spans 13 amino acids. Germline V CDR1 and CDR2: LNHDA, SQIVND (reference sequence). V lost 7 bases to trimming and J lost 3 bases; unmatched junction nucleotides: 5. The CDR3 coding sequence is TGTGCCAGTAAACAGGGGTCCCACTATGGCTACACCTTC. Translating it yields CASKQGSHYGYTF.

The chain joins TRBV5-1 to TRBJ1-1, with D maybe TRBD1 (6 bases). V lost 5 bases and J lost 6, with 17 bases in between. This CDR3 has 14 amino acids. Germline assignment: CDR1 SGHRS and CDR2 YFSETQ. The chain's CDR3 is CASSDNRASAEAFF. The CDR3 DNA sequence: TGCGCCAGCAGTGATAACAGGGCGTCCGCTGAAGCTTTCTTT.

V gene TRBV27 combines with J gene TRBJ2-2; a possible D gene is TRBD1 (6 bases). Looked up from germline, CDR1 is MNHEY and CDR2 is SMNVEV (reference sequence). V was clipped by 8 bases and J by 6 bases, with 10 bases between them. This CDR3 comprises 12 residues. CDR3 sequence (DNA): TGTGCCAGCTGGACAGTACCCGGGGAGCTGTTTTTT. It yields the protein CASWTVPGELFF.

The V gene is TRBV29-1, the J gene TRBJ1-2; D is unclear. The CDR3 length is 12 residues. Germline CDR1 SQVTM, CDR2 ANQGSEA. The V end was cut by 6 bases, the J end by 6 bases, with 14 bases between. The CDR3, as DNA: TGCAGCGTCTCCTTAAGTCCGGATGGCTACACCTTC. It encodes CSVSLSPDGYTF. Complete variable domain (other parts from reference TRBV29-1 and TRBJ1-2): SAVISQKPSRDICQRGTSLTIQCQVDSQVTMMFWYRQQPGQSLTLIATANQGSEATYESGFVIDKFPISRPNLTFSTLTVSNMSPEDSSIYLCSVSLSPDGYTFGSGTRLTVV.

DNA for the CDR3: TGTGCCAGCAGCCTTTCTAGCACAGATACGCAGTATTTT. Translating it yields CASSLSSTDTQYF. The chain has TRBV2 and TRBJ2-3; D ambiguous. The CDR3 consists of 13 residues. Looked up from germline, CDR1 is SNHLY and CDR2 is FYNNEI. V lost 6 bases and J lost 0, with 7 bases in between.

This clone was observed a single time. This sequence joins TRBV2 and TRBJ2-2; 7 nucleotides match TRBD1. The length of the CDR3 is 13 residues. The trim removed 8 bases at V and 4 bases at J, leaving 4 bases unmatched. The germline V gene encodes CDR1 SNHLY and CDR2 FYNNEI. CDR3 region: CASFRGPTGELFF. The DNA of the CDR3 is TGTGCCAGCTTTAGGGGGCCCACCGGGGAGCTGTTTTTT.

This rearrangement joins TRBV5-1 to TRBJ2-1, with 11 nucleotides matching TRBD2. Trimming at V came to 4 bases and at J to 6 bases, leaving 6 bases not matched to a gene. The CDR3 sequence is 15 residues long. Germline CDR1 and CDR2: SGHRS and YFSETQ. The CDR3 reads CASSPTSGGSNEQFF. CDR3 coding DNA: TGCGCCAGCAGCCCAACTAGCGGGGGATCCAATGAGCAGTTCTTC.

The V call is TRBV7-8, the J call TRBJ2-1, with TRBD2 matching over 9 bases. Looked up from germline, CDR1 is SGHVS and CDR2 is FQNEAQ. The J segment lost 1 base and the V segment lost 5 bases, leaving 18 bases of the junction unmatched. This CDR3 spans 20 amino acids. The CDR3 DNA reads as TGTGCCAGCAGCGCGGCGGGGGGGCGGAGGTTTAGCAGTTCCTACAATGAGCAGTTCTTC. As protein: CASSAAGGRRFSSSYNEQFF. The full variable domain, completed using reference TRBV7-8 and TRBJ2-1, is GAGVSQSPRYKVAKRGQDVALRCDPISGHVSLFWYQQALGQGPEFLTYFQNEAQLDKSGLPSDRFFAERPEGSVSTLKIQRTQQEDSAVYLCASSAAGGRRFSSSYNEQFFGPGTRLTVL.

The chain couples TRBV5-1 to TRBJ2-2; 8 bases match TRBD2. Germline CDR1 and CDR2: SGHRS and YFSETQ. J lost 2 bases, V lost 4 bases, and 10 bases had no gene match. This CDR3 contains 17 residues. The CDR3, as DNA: TGCGCCAGCAGCCTACTGAGCGGGGGTTTTAACACCGGGGAGCTGTTTTTT. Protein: CASSLLSGGFNTGELFF. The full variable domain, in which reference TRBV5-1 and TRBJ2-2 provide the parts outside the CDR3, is KAGVTQTPRYLIKTRGQQVTLSCSPISGHRSVSWYQQTPGQGLQFLFEYFSETQRNKGNFPGRFSGRQFSNSRSEMNVSTLELGDSALYLCASSLLSGGFNTGELFFGEGSRLTVL.

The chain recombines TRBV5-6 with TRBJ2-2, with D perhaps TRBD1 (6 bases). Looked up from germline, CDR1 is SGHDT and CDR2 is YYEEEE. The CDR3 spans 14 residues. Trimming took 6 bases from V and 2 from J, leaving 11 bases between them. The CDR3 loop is CASTPGTNTGELFF. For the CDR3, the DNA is TGTGCCAGCACCCCGGGGACAAACACCGGGGAGCTGTTTTTT.

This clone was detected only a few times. The CDR3 sequence is CASSPGPIGQGYGYTF. In nucleotides, the CDR3 is TGTGCCAGCAGCCCAGGCCCTATTGGACAGGGATATGGCTACACCTTC. The rearrangement joins TRBV5-5 to TRBJ1-2; 8 bases align to TRBD1. The CDR3 is made up of 16 amino acids. J was trimmed by 5 bases and V by 4 bases; bases with no gene match: 13. CDR1 and CDR2 from the germline V gene are SGHKS and YYEKEE (reference sequence).

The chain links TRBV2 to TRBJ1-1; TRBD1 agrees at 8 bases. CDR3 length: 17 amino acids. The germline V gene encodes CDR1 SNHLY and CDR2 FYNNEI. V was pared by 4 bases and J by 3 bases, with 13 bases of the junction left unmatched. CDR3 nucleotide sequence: TGTGCCAGCAGTGCCTCAGGGGGCAGGTTTTTGGACACTGAAGCTTTCTTT. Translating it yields CASSASGGRFLDTEAFF.

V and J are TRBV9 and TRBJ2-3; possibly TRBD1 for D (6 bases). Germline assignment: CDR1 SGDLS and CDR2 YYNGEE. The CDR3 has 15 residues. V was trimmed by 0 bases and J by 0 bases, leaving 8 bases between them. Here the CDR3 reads CASSVGGRSTDTQYF. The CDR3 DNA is TGTGCCAGCAGCGTAGGGGGGCGGAGCACAGATACGCAGTATTTT.

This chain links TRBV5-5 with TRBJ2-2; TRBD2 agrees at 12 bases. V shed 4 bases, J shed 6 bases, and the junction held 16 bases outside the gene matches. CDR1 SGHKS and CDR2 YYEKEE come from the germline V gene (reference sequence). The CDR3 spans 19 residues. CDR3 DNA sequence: TGTGCCAGCAGCGCAACCACCAAGCTAGCGGGGGGGCGTGCCGGGGAGCTGTTTTTT. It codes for CASSATTKLAGGRAGELFF.

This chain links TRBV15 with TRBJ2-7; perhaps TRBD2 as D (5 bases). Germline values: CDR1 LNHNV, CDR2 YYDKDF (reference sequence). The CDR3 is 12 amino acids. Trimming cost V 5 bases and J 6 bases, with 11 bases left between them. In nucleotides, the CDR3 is TGTGCCACCAGCTTGAGCGGAGGCGAGCAGTACTTC. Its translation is CATSLSGGEQYF.

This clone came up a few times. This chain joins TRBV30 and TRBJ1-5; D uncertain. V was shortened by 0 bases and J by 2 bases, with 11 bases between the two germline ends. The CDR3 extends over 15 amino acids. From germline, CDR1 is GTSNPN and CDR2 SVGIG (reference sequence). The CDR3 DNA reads TGTGCCTGGAGTGTAGCGTTGTTAGGCAATCAGCCCCAGCATTTT. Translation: CAWSVALLGNQPQHF.

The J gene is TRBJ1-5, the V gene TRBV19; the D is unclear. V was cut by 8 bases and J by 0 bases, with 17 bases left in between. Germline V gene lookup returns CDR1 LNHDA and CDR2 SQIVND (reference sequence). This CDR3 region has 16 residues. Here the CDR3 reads CASLPVRGGSNQPQHF. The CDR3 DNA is TGTGCCAGTCTGCCGGTCCGGGGTGGTAGCAATCAGCCCCAGCATTTT. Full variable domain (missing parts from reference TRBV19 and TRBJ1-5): DGGITQSPKYLFRKEGQNVTLSCEQNLNHDAMYWYRQDPGQGLRLIYYSQIVNDFQKGDIAEGYSVSREKKESFPLTVTSAQKNPTAFYLCASLPVRGGSNQPQHFGDGTRLSIL.